A selection of T cell receptor beta chains follows, all from one sample in a study of cytomegalovirus exposure and HLA in healthy donors. Using immunoSEQ multiplex PCR, the repertoire was profiled, and TCRdb retains in-frame clones only, with some absent. Found here are around 100,000 clones, approximately 85% of them singletons; the top ten hold approximately 3.9%. The sequencing input was PBMCs. These receptors all stem from a young man in good health and CMV-seronegative. Each CDR3 is given with its conserved first and last residue. D genes are given only for firm matches.

d_call,v_call,j_call,cdr3_aa
.,TRBV20-1,TRBJ2-6,CSASNDVLTF
.,TRBV28,TRBJ2-7,CASGGGALSSYEQYF
.,TRBV27,TRBJ2-5,CASSFGGEQETQYF
TRBD1,TRBV19,TRBJ1-2,CASTWTGFYGYTF
TRBD1,TRBV18,TRBJ1-4,CASSPIKQGARNEKLFF
TRBD1,TRBV6-6,TRBJ1-2,CASMTGGSNYGYTF
TRBD2,TRBV9,TRBJ2-3,CASSVSGGTDTQYF
.,TRBV9,TRBJ1-3,CASSNSGTQSSGNTIYF
TRBD1,TRBV29-1,TRBJ1-2,CSAPRGLPFYGYTF
TRBD2,TRBV7-2,TRBJ2-6,CASSHRGVANVLTF
.,TRBV11-2,TRBJ2-7,CASSPRTVSSEQYF
TRBD1,TRBV9,TRBJ1-1,CASSASGQGMTEAFF
.,TRBV25-1,TRBJ1-5,CASSESNQPQHF
TRBD2,TRBV10-3,TRBJ2-3,CAISASGRTDTQYF
.,TRBV7-6,TRBJ2-5,CASRRGYGETQYF
.,TRBV15,TRBJ1-2,CATSRERGYGYTF
TRBD1,TRBV30,TRBJ1-5,CAWNKGAAGNQPQHF
.,TRBV28,TRBJ1-4,CASSFGDIRGHNEKLFF
.,TRBV9,TRBJ2-7,CASSAGTPRTYEQYF
TRBD1,TRBV2,TRBJ2-2,CASSVTGGSGELFF
.,TRBV15,TRBJ2-1,CATSRGSEGWQFF
TRBD2,TRBV7-2,TRBJ2-1,CASSWGAGEQFF
.,TRBV9,TRBJ1-5,CASSVGTGGQPQHF
.,TRBV7-9,TRBJ2-7,CASSLSGPQFSYEQYF
TRBD2,TRBV5-3,TRBJ2-3,CARSLVGLAGFEDTQYF
.,TRBV27,TRBJ2-3,CASSPRLTGTDTQYF
.,TRBV6-5,TRBJ1-4,CASSYLLVGSAEKLFF
.,TRBV5-4,TRBJ2-7,CASSLRQSPYEQYF
TRBD1,TRBV9,TRBJ2-1,CASSAADTGTGGNEQFF
TRBD1,TRBV5-1,TRBJ1-3,CASSNGQESSGNTIYF
TRBD2,TRBV29-1,TRBJ2-3,CSVSHIGTSGAHLRGTDTQYF
TRBD1,TRBV27,TRBJ1-1,CASSRGQENTEAFF
TRBD2,TRBV30,TRBJ2-7,CAWSRSGRAWYEQYF
TRBD2,TRBV7-3,TRBJ2-1,CASSLREGNEQFF
.,TRBV7-2,TRBJ2-7,CASSFLTSEQYF
.,TRBV5-1,TRBJ1-1,CASDQFGAGNGNTEAFF
TRBD2,TRBV6-6,TRBJ2-7,CASSPPPAGGRTQYF
.,TRBV2,TRBJ1-1,CASRFGDTEDYEAFF
.,TRBV4-3,TRBJ2-1,CASSQDRGYNEQFF
.,TRBV4-2,TRBJ1-1,CASSQDHAGNTEAFF
.,TRBV7-9,TRBJ1-2,CASSRRDFGITGYTF
TRBD1,TRBV7-9,TRBJ1-4,CASSHWDRGEEKLFF
TRBD1,TRBV7-2,TRBJ1-4,CASSLGDRTNEKLFF
TRBD1,TRBV30,TRBJ2-1,CAWSAIDRGSSYNEQFF
.,TRBV7-3,TRBJ2-7,CASSSAYRESREMPYYEQYF
.,TRBV6-1,TRBJ1-5,CASSESLGGRAQHF
.,TRBV15,TRBJ1-5,CATSSEGDQPQHF
TRBD1,TRBV27,TRBJ1-1,CASSPKEWAGGVGAFF
.,TRBV7-3,TRBJ2-2,CASSLKWRIHTGELFF
TRBD2,TRBV6-5,TRBJ2-7,CASRDLSAGTYEQYF